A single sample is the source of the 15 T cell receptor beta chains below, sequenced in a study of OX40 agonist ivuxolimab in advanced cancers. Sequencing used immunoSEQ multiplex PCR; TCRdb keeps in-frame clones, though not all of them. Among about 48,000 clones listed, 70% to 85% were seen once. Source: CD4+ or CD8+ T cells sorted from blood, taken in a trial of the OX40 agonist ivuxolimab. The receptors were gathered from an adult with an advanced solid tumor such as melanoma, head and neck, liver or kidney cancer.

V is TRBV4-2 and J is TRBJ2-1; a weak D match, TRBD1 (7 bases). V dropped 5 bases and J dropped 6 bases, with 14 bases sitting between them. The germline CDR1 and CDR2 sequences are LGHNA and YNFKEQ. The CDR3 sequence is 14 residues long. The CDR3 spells CASSFGQEGNEQFF. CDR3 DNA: TGTGCCAGCAGCTTCGGACAGGAGGGCAATGAGCAGTTCTTC.

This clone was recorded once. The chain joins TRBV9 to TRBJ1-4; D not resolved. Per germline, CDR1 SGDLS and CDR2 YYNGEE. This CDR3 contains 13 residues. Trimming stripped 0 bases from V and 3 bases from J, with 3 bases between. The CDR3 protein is CASSVDPNEKLFF. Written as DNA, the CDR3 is TGTGCCAGCAGCGTAGACCCTAATGAAAAACTGTTTTTT.

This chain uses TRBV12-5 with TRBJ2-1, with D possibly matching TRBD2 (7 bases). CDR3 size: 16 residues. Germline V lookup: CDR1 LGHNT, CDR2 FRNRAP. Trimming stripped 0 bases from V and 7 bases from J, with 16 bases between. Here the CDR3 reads CASGLVVTGRGNEQFF. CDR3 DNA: TGTGCTAGTGGTTTGGTAGTTACAGGGAGGGGAAATGAGCAGTTCTTC.

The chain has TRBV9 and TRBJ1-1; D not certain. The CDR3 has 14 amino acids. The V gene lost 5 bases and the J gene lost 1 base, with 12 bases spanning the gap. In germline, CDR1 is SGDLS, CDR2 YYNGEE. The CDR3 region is CASRRLEANTEAFF. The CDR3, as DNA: TGTGCCAGCAGGCGCCTAGAGGCGAACACTGAAGCTTTCTTT.

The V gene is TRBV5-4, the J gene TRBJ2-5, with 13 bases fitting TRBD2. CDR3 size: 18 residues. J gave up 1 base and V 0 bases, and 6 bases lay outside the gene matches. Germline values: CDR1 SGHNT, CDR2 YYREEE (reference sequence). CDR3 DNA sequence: TGTGCCAGCAGCTTGGGGATGCGACTAGCGGGGGGCCAAGAGACCCAGTACTTC. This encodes CASSLGMRLAGGQETQYF.

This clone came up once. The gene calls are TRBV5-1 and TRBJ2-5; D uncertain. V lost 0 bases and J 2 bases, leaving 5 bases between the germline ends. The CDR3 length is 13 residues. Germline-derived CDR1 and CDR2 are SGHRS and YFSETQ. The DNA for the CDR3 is TGCGCCAGCAGCTTGGAACTTCAAGAGACCCAGTACTTC. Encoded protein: CASSLELQETQYF.

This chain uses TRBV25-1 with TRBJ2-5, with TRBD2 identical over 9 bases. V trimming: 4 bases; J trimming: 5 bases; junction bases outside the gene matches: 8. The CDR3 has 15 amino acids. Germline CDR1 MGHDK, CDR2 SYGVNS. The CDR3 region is CASSGRGRAFETQYF. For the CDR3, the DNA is TGTGCCAGCAGTGGACGCGGGAGGGCCTTTGAGACCCAGTACTTC.

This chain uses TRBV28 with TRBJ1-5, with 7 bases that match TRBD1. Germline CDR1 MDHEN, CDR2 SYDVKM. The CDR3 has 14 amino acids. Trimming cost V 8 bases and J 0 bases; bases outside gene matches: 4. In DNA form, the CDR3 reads TGTGCCAGCCGACAGGGTTTTAGCAATCAGCCCCAGCATTTT. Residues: CASRQGFSNQPQHF.

CDR3: CASSERSTGELFF. The CDR3 DNA reads as TGTGCCAGCAGTGAACGGAGCACCGGGGAGCTGTTTTTT. The genes are TRBV2 and TRBJ2-2; D call uncertain. This CDR3 is built from 13 residues. Trimming pared 2 bases from V and 4 bases from J, leaving 5 bases between. Germline assignment: CDR1 SNHLY and CDR2 FYNNEI.

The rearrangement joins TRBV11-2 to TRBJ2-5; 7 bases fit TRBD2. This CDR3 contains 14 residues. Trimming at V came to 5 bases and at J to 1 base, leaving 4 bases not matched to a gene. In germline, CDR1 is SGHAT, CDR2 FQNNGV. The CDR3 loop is CASSPRGVQETQYF. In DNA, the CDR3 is TGTGCCAGCAGCCCCCGGGGGGTCCAAGAGACCCAGTACTTC.

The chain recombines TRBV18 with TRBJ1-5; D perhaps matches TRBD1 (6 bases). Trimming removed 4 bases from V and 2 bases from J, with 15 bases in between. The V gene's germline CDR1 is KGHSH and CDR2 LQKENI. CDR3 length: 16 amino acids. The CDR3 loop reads CASSRDIGIGNQPQHF. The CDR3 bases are TGTGCCAGCTCACGGGACATAGGAATTGGCAATCAGCCCCAGCATTTT. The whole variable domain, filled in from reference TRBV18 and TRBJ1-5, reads NAGVMQNPRHLVRRRGQEARLRCSPMKGHSHVYWYRQLPEEGLKFMVYLQKENIIDESGMPKERFSAEFPKEGPSILRIQQVVRGDSAAYFCASSRDIGIGNQPQHFGDGTRLSIL.

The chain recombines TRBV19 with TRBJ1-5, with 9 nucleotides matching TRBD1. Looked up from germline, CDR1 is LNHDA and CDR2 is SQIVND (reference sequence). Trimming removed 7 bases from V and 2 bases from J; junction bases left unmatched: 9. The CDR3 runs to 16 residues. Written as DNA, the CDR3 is TGTGCCAGTACCCTAAGAAGGGACAGGGGCAATCAGCCCCAGCATTTT. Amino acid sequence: CASTLRRDRGNQPQHF. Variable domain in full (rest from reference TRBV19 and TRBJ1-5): DGGITQSPKYLFRKEGQNVTLSCEQNLNHDAMYWYRQDPGQGLRLIYYSQIVNDFQKGDIAEGYSVSREKKESFPLTVTSAQKNPTAFYLCASTLRRDRGNQPQHFGDGTRLSIL.

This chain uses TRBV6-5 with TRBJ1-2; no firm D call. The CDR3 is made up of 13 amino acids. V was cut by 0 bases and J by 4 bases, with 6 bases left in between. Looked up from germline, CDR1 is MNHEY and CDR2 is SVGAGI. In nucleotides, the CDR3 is TGTGCCAGCAGTTACTCGACCGGCTATGGCTACACCTTC. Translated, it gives CASSYSTGYGYTF.

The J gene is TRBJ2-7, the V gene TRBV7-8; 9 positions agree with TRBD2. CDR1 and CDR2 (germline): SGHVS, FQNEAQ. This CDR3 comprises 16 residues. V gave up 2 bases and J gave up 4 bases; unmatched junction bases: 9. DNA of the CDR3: TGTGCCAGCAGCTTACGTGGGCTAGCGGGACGTTACGAGCAGTACTTC. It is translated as CASSLRGLAGRYEQYF.

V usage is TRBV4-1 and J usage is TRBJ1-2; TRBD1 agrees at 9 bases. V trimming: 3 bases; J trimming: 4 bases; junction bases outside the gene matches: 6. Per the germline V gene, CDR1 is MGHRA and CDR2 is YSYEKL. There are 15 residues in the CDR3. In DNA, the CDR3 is TGCGCCAGCAGCCACCCCGGGACAGGGATCTATGGCTACACCTTC. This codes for CASSHPGTGIYGYTF.